A selection of T cell receptor beta chains follows, all from one sample in a study of blood T cell repertoires in COVID-19. Sequencing used immunoSEQ multiplex PCR; TCRdb keeps in-frame clones, though not all of them. Of about 220,000 clones in the sample, roughly 88% were seen once. Sample: PBMCs or T cells enriched from blood (not recorded which). The source of these receptors is a woman aged 40 to 49 with acute COVID-19. The CDR3 runs from the conserved cysteine through the conserved F or W. D genes are given only for firm matches. The size field is filled for only some rows; it gives once, few, many or a size class.

-	TRBJ2-1	-	TRBV7-3	TGTGCCAGCAGCTTAACTGGGGGGGCCCGGGATGAGCAGTTCTTC	CASSLTGGARDEQFF
-	TRBJ1-5	-	TRBV9	TGTGCCAGCAGCGTAGATGGGGCAGGGGCCTTCTATTATAGCAATCAGCCCCAGCATTTT	CASSVDGAGAFYYSNQPQHF
-	TRBJ1-1	TRBD1	TRBV7-9	TGTGCCAGCACCTATATACAGGGGTACACTGAAGCTTTCTTT	CASTYIQGYTEAFF
-	TRBJ1-6	-	TRBV9	TGTGCCAGCAGCGCAGAAGACAGCGCACCCCTCCACTTT	CASSAEDSAPLHF
-	TRBJ1-5	TRBD1	TRBV6-1	TGTGCCAGCAGTGCGGCCTCGTGGACAGGGGATCAGCCCCAGCATTTT	CASSAASWTGDQPQHF
-	TRBJ1-3	-	TRBV30	TGTGCCTGGAGCCTACAGTCTGGAAACACCATATATTTT	CAWSLQSGNTIYF
-	TRBJ2-3	TRBD2	TRBV18	TGTGCCAGCTCACCTGGAAGCGGGGGTCCCACAGATACGCAGTATTTT	CASSPGSGGPTDTQYF
-	TRBJ1-4	-	TRBV5-1	TGCGCCAGCAGCTTGGACAGGACCCCAACTAATGAAAAACTGTTTTTT	CASSLDRTPTNEKLFF
-	TRBJ1-1	TRBD1	TRBV5-1	TGCGCCAGCAGTTTTACAGGGGGCGCCGCTGAAGCTTTCTTT	CASSFTGGAAEAFF
once	TRBJ1-1	-	TRBV2	TGTGCCAGCAGTGAAGCGCGAGAAGCTTTCTTT	CASSEAREAFF
-	TRBJ1-1	-	TRBV11-2	TGTGCCAGCACCCGGACATTTAACTCGAGCACTGAAGCTTTCTTT	CASTRTFNSSTEAFF
-	TRBJ1-5	-	TRBV18	TGTGCCAGCTCACCCGACATTGCTCAGCCCCAGCATTTT	CASSPDIAQPQHF
-	TRBJ2-5	-	TRBV6-2/TRBV6-3	TGTGCCAGCAGTCCAGAGGTTCAAGAGACCCAGTACTTC	CASSPEVQETQYF
-	TRBJ2-2	-	TRBV7-3	TGTGCCAGCAGCCCCCACGGCGGAACCGGGGAGCTGTTTTTT	CASSPHGGTGELFF
-	TRBJ1-4	-	TRBV29-1	TGCAGCGCGCGGGACGCCGGGGGGAGTGAAAAACTGTTTTTT	CSARDAGGSEKLFF